This is a list of T cell receptor beta chains from one sample in a study of shared clonotypes between healthy human individuals. Clones were read by immunoSEQ multiplex PCR, and TCRdb kept only the in-frame ones, dropping some. The sample has more than 200,000 clones, over 60% seen once. Material: memory CD4+ T cells sorted from blood. Receptors were obtained from a man aged 25 to 40 in good health. Both conserved end residues are trimmed from each CDR3. The order of the fields is V gene, J gene, CDR3 protein.

TRBV7-2	TRBJ2-1	ASSLGTSSYNEQF
TRBV27	TRBJ2-5	ASRGGLYQETQY
TRBV5-1	TRBJ2-5	ASSRASETQY
TRBV28	TRBJ2-7	ASSSLAGSSEQY
TRBV4-1	TRBJ1-2	ASSQISGVFGYT
TRBV5-6	TRBJ2-1	ASSLAGLAGGFYNEQF
TRBV5-5	TRBJ1-1	ASSLTAGSGTEAF
TRBV28	TRBJ2-2	ASIEGGGALTGELF
TRBV10-1	TRBJ1-1	ASPTVNTEAF
TRBV15	TRBJ1-2	ATSRHGGTGNYGYT
TRBV6-1	TRBJ1-1	ASSRDSLNTEAF
TRBV19	TRBJ1-5	ASSIPGYQPQH
TRBV19	TRBJ2-3	ASSIGAGRTDTQY
TRBV7-3	TRBJ2-1	ATSPDPGTSGYNEQF
TRBV6-6	TRBJ2-3	ASSYGDSGRRDTQY
TRBV10-1	TRBJ2-1	ASSRDSLGEQF
TRBV11-3	TRBJ1-1	ASSRDRGTEAF
TRBV28	TRBJ2-1	ASSLLQGVAGGPLF
TRBV18	TRBJ2-7	ASSPTSGSYEQY
TRBV19	TRBJ2-4	ASSISGAGLAKNIQY
TRBV6-6	TRBJ2-3	ASRGRAGGRPDTQY
TRBV19	TRBJ2-7	ASSQLAGGQGEQY
TRBV9	TRBJ2-7	ASSVGNLVYEQY
TRBV6-6	TRBJ2-7	ASSYWGEYEQY
TRBV25-1	TRBJ2-7	ASSDRQGDEQY
TRBV7-2	TRBJ2-7	ASSLSSQGRGSYEQY
TRBV11-2	TRBJ2-6	ASGRDSGANVLT
TRBV27	TRBJ2-3	ASSPGTSGRVDPWDTQY
TRBV6-5	TRBJ2-3	ASRRTGGTDTQY
TRBV15	TRBJ2-1	ATSRESWRGALPNEQF
TRBV7-3	TRBJ2-1	ASSLSHRNEQF
TRBV14	TRBJ2-7	ASRLSGRSSYEQY
TRBV7-7	TRBJ2-1	ASSLGLAGGPGGEQF
TRBV6-6	TRBJ2-5	ASSKDRSGGETQY
TRBV2	TRBJ2-3	ASSVPEWTSGNVGGTDTQY
TRBV5-4	TRBJ1-1	ASSLEGGGMNTEAF
TRBV7-2	TRBJ2-5	ASSQQTGGPETQY
TRBV2	TRBJ2-7	ASRLAGFYEQY
TRBV14	TRBJ2-1	ASSPLTSGREF
TRBV5-5	TRBJ2-5	ASSLRGQETQY